The 12 T cell receptor beta chains below come from one sample, sequenced in a study of shared clonotypes between healthy human individuals. Sequencing was performed with immunoSEQ multiplex PCR; in TCRdb, only in-frame clones are kept and a portion is missing. This sample carries fewer than 700,000 clones, about 80% of them seen once, and the ten largest clones take 12%. Specimen: PBMCs. Receptor source: a woman aged 40-49 years in good health. Some clones in this sample may be carry-over from other donors' samples.

The genes are TRBV10-3 and TRBJ2-1, with 8 bases identical to TRBD2. The CDR3 spans 13 residues. CDR1 is ENHRY, CDR2 SYGVKD, per germline. Germline trimming cut 0 bases from V and 15 bases from J; bases unmatched to any gene: 7. The CDR3 protein is CAISESTQRERFF. CDR3 nucleotides: TGTGCCATCAGTGAGTCGACCCAGCGGGAGAGGTTCTTC.

In DNA form, the CDR3 reads TGTGCCAGCTCACGGGACAAGAATCAGCCCCAGCATTTT. Translation gives CASSRDKNQPQHF. The chain carries TRBV18 and TRBJ1-5; a possible D gene is TRBD1 (6 bases). This CDR3 has 13 amino acids. The germline V and J ends were trimmed by 4 bases and 4 bases, with 8 bases remaining between them. CDR1 and CDR2 from the germline V gene are KGHSH and LQKENI.

Of note for this clone: This same CDR3 is encoded by further DNA sequences in the sample. The genes are TRBV15 and TRBJ2-7; no firm D call. The V gene's germline CDR1 is LNHNV and CDR2 YYDKDF (reference sequence). The CDR3 is made up of 13 amino acids. V was trimmed by 0 bases and J by 4 bases, leaving 7 bases between them. This CDR3 is CATSRDLGYEQYF. The CDR3 DNA sequence: TGTGCCACCAGCAGAGATCTGGGATACGAGCAGTACTTC.

This chain uses TRBV5-4 with TRBJ2-3; no firm D call. The germline V gene has CDR1 SGHNT and CDR2 YYREEE (reference sequence). V gave up 0 bases and J gave up 0 bases, with 5 bases separating them. The CDR3 length is 14 residues. The CDR3 region has the DNA TGTGCCAGCAGCTTGGCCGCCAGCACAGATACGCAGTATTTT. Translating gives CASSLAASTDTQYF. Complete variable domain (other parts from reference TRBV5-4 and TRBJ2-3): ETGVTQSPTHLIKTRGQQVTLRCSSQSGHNTVSWYQQALGQGPQFIFQYYREEENGRGNFPPRFSGLQFPNYSSELNVNALELDDSALYLCASSLAASTDTQYFGPGTRLTVL.

The chain recombines TRBV11-3 with TRBJ2-5, with 13 nucleotides matching TRBD2. The germline V gene has CDR1 SGHNT and CDR2 YENEEA. This CDR3 region has 16 residues. The V gene end was trimmed by 3 bases and the J gene end by 4 bases; junction bases not matched to a gene: 5. The CDR3 here is CASSFTSGRGLETQYF. The CDR3 DNA reads as TGTGCCAGCAGCTTTACTAGCGGGAGGGGACTAGAGACCCAGTACTTC.

This chain uses TRBV2 with TRBJ2-7; TRBD2 matches 13 bases. Germline loops: CDR1 SNHLY, CDR2 FYNNEI. After removal of 6 bases from V and 2 bases from J, the junction contained 7 bases not matched to a gene. The CDR3 length is 16 residues. The CDR3 region has the DNA TGTGCCAGCAGCGGGGCCGGGACTAGCGGGACCTACGAGCAGTACTTC. It translates to CASSGAGTSGTYEQYF.

The chain carries TRBV7-8 and TRBJ2-5; 9 nucleotides match TRBD2. CDR1 and CDR2 (germline): SGHVS, FQNEAQ. Trimming cost V 5 bases and J 1 base; bases outside gene matches: 5. The CDR3 covers 15 residues. CDR3 in DNA: TGTGCCAGCAGCCCAGGACTAGCGACCCAAGAGACCCAGTACTTC. It codes for CASSPGLATQETQYF. Drawing the rest from reference TRBV7-8 and TRBJ2-5, the complete variable domain is GAGVSQSPRYKVAKRGQDVALRCDPISGHVSLFWYQQALGQGPEFLTYFQNEAQLDKSGLPSDRFFAERPEGSVSTLKIQRTQQEDSAVYLCASSPGLATQETQYFGPGTRLLVL.

The table lists this clone with a few counts. This chain connects TRBV9 to TRBJ1-1, with D unresolved. The CDR3 extends over 13 amino acids. Per germline, CDR1 SGDLS and CDR2 YYNGEE. V gave up 7 bases and J gave up 0 bases, with 10 bases separating them. The CDR3 bases are TGTGCCAGCCAGCGGTCCATGAACACTGAAGCTTTCTTT. Its translation: CASQRSMNTEAFF.

This chain links TRBV30 with TRBJ1-4, with 7 bases identical to TRBD1. The J segment lost 8 bases and the V segment lost 4 bases, leaving 4 bases of the junction unmatched. The CDR3 has 12 residues. CDR1 and CDR2 (germline): GTSNPN, SVGIG (reference sequence). CDR3 nucleotides: TGTGCCTGGACAGGGGGAAGAGAAAAACTGTTTTTT. Protein sequence: CAWTGGREKLFF.

The V gene is TRBV7-9, the J gene TRBJ2-7; 10 bases map to TRBD2. The germline CDR1 and CDR2 sequences are SEHNR and FQNEAQ (reference sequence). The CDR3 spans 14 residues. V was pared by 4 bases and J by 4 bases, with 4 bases of the junction left unmatched. The CDR3 bases are TGTGCCAGCAGCTCTTCTAGCGGGAGTTACGAGCAGTACTTC. As protein: CASSSSSGSYEQYF.

The V and J genes are TRBV5-1 and TRBJ1-4, with D possibly TRBD1 on 6 matching bases. The CDR3 loop spans 16 amino acids. Trimming took off 7 bases at V and 7 bases at J, with 23 bases between the two ends. Germline V gene lookup returns CDR1 SGHRS and CDR2 YFSETQ. CDR3 residues: CASGVTGRQGTEKLFF. CDR3 nucleotides: TGCGCCAGCGGGGTGACCGGGAGGCAGGGGACTGAAAAACTGTTTTTT.

Details on this clone: A junction end diverges from the germline sequence, so it may reflect a read error. The chain has TRBV11-2 and TRBJ2-7, with TRBD2 as a possible D gene (7 bases). The CDR3 is made up of 14 amino acids. The V gene's germline CDR1 is SGHAT and CDR2 FQNNGV. Written as DNA, the CDR3 is TGTGCCAGCAGCTTAGTGGGAGGGGACAAGAAAGGGCACTTC. It yields the protein CASSLVGGDKKGHF.